These T cell receptor beta chains were read from a single sample in a study of vaccination and CD4 T cells after COVID-19. One entry per CDR3 protein results from TCRdb running MiXCR on the PCR reads. Of approximately 20,000 distinct CDR3 sequences in the sample, under 65% were seen once. Their target antigens are unknown. Sequencing input: CD4+ T cells from blood, cultured in vitro. Source of these receptors: a human donor who had recovered from COVID-19. Both conserved end residues are part of each CDR3. A D gene is named only where the DNA matches it firmly. Clone size is shown for a subset of rows, as once, few, many or a class of expanded clone.

D: NA
V: TRBV3-1
size: NA
J: TRBJ2-7
DNA: TGTGCCAGCAGCGTGTTGGACGGGGGCGAGCAGTACTTC
CDR3: CASSVLDGGEQYF

D: NA
V: TRBV20-1
size: NA
J: TRBJ2-5
DNA: TGCAGTGCTAGGTGGAGCCAAGAGACCCAGTACTTC
CDR3: CSARWSQETQYF

D: NA
V: TRBV28
size: NA
J: TRBJ2-5
DNA: TGTGCCAGCAGTTTATTCCGGGGGCGGGAGACCCAGTACTTC
CDR3: CASSLFRGRETQYF

D: NA
V: TRBV24-1
size: once
J: TRBJ2-2
DNA: TGTGCCACCAGCCGGTACAGGTCTAACCCCCAGAACACCGGGGAGCTGTTTTTT
CDR3: CATSRYRSNPQNTGELFF

D: TRBD1
V: TRBV20-1
size: NA
J: TRBJ1-2
DNA: TGCAGTGCTAGAGAATCTTGGACTATAACAGGGGACACCTTC
CDR3: CSARESWTITGDTF

D: TRBD1
V: TRBV27
size: few
J: TRBJ2-7
DNA: TGTGCCAGCAGTAGGCCGGGACAGGGGGCTTACGAGCAGTACTTC
CDR3: CASSRPGQGAYEQYF

D: NA
V: TRBV7-2
size: NA
J: TRBJ2-2
DNA: TGTGCCAGCAGCTTACATGGGGCGGCGGACACCGGGGAGCTGTTTTTT
CDR3: CASSLHGAADTGELFF

D: NA
V: TRBV27
size: NA
J: TRBJ1-4
DNA: TGTGCCAGCAGTTTATACGGGATGGCTAATGAAAAACTGTTTTTT
CDR3: CASSLYGMANEKLFF

D: NA
V: TRBV11-2
size: NA
J: TRBJ2-7
DNA: TGTGCCAGCAGGCCATCGGGGGCGGGGCCGTACGAGCAGTACTTC
CDR3: CASRPSGAGPYEQYF

D: NA
V: TRBV5-1
size: NA
J: TRBJ2-7
DNA: TGCGCCAGCAGCTTGGAACGGGCCTACGAGCAGTACTTC
CDR3: CASSLERAYEQYF

D: NA
V: TRBV27
size: NA
J: TRBJ1-1
DNA: TGCACCAGCAGTTTATTTCCTCGGATGAACACTGAAGCTTTCTTT
CDR3: CTSSLFPRMNTEAFF

D: TRBD2
V: TRBV7-6
size: few
J: TRBJ2-5
DNA: TGTGCCAGCAGTATGTCTAGCGGGGGGGAAGAGACCCAGTACTTC
CDR3: CASSMSSGGEETQYF

D: TRBD1
V: TRBV7-8
size: few
J: TRBJ1-6
DNA: TGTGCCAGCAGCTCGGGACAGGGGAATTCACCCCTCCACTTT
CDR3: CASSSGQGNSPLHF

D: TRBD2
V: TRBV20-1
size: once
J: TRBJ2-7
DNA: TGCAGTGCTAGAGATCAAGGGAGACCCGGGACTAGCGAGATCTACGAGCAGTACTTC
CDR3: CSARDQGRPGTSEIYEQYF

D: TRBD1
V: TRBV5-4
size: NA
J: TRBJ2-7
DNA: TGTGCCAGCAGCTCAAGCGTTGGGACAGGGCTCTACGAGCAGTACTTC
CDR3: CASSSSVGTGLYEQYF

D: NA
V: TRBV20-1
size: NA
J: TRBJ2-5
DNA: TGCAGTGCTAGAGGTCTAAGCGGGCCCAAAGAGACCCAGTACTTC
CDR3: CSARGLSGPKETQYF

D: NA
V: TRBV20-1
size: NA
J: TRBJ1-3
DNA: TGCAGTGCCAGGGAATCTGGAAACACCATATATTTT
CDR3: CSARESGNTIYF

D: TRBD1
V: TRBV20-1
size: NA
J: TRBJ2-3
DNA: TGCAGTGCTCTAGGACAGGTTAACACAGATACGCAGTATTTT
CDR3: CSALGQVNTDTQYF

D: TRBD1
V: TRBV6-1
size: NA
J: TRBJ1-1
DNA: TGTGCCAGCCAGGTCGGGGACAGGGGGCTGTCGGTAGCTTTCTTT
CDR3: CASQVGDRGLSVAFF

D: NA
V: TRBV7-2
size: NA
J: TRBJ1-5
DNA: NA
CDR3: CASSLKGPYEQYFGPGQGNQPQHF

D: NA
V: TRBV2
size: few
J: TRBJ1-2
DNA: TGTGCCAGCAGCGAATACCCGGGGCTCACTAACTATGGCTACACCTTC
CDR3: CASSEYPGLTNYGYTF

D: NA
V: TRBV14
size: NA
J: TRBJ1-1
DNA: TGTGCCAGCAGCCAGGAAGAATGGACCCCGACAGCTTTGGCTTTCTTT
CDR3: CASSQEEWTPTALAFF

D: TRBD2
V: TRBV7-6
size: NA
J: TRBJ2-1
DNA: TGTGCCAGCAGCCGGACTAGCGGGGGAAACTCCTACAATGAGCAGTTCTTC
CDR3: CASSRTSGGNSYNEQFF

D: NA
V: TRBV11-2
size: NA
J: TRBJ1-6
DNA: TGTGCCAGCAGCTTACGCGTCGGGGGGCGGGGGAATTCACCCCTCCACTTT
CDR3: CASSLRVGGRGNSPLHF

D: NA
V: TRBV21-1
size: NA
J: TRBJ2-4
DNA: TGTGCCAGCAGCCTCCCCTCCCGGGAGGGCCGCATAAACATTCAGTACTTC
CDR3: CASSLPSREGRINIQYF

D: NA
V: TRBV11-1
size: NA
J: TRBJ2-1
DNA: TGTGCCAGCGGGTCTATCAGAAACTACAATGAGCAGTTCTTC
CDR3: CASGSIRNYNEQFF

D: NA
V: TRBV18
size: NA
J: TRBJ2-5
DNA: TGTGCCAGCTCAGTCTCCCTAGTCCCTCAAGAGACCCAGTACTTC
CDR3: CASSVSLVPQETQYF

D: NA
V: TRBV20-1
size: NA
J: TRBJ1-1
DNA: TGCAGTGCTAGAGCTCATACAGTGAACACTGAAGCTTTCTTT
CDR3: CSARAHTVNTEAFF

D: NA
V: TRBV28
size: once
J: TRBJ1-2
DNA: TGTGCCAGCAGTTTAGGGACCCCCGGGGACTATGGCTACACCTTC
CDR3: CASSLGTPGDYGYTF

D: NA
V: TRBV7-2
size: NA
J: TRBJ2-3
DNA: TGTGCCAGCAGCCAGTCTTCAGATACGCAGTATTTT
CDR3: CASSQSSDTQYF

D: TRBD1
V: TRBV12-3/TRBV12-4
size: NA
J: TRBJ2-5
DNA: TGTGCCAGCAGTTTCAGGACGACGACAGGGGTGGGCGAGACCCAGTACTTC
CDR3: CASSFRTTTGVGETQYF

D: NA
V: TRBV18
size: NA
J: TRBJ2-7
DNA: TGTGCCAGCTCACCCGGACAATCCCTCTACGAGCAGTACTTC
CDR3: CASSPGQSLYEQYF

D: TRBD1
V: TRBV19
size: NA
J: TRBJ1-5
DNA: TGTGCCAGTAGTGGCATTACGTCACAGGGGATTATCAATCAGCCCCAGCATTTT
CDR3: CASSGITSQGIINQPQHF

D: TRBD1
V: TRBV28
size: few
J: TRBJ2-4
DNA: TGTGCCAGCAGTCAAGATAAATGGGGTTTGGACAGGGTGTGGGTGGGCATTCAGTACTTC
CDR3: CASSQDKWGLDRVWVGIQYF

D: NA
V: TRBV6-5
size: once
J: TRBJ2-7
DNA: TGTGCCAGCAGTTACGAAACGACAGGTGCCTACGAGCAGTACTTC
CDR3: CASSYETTGAYEQYF

D: NA
V: TRBV11-2
size: NA
J: TRBJ1-1
DNA: TGTGCCAGCAGCTCCGACATTAGCACTGAAGCTTTCTTT
CDR3: CASSSDISTEAFF

D: NA
V: TRBV20-1
size: NA
J: TRBJ2-3
DNA: TGCAGTGCTAGCCAGGGAGCGGGAGATACGCAGTATTTT
CDR3: CSASQGAGDTQYF

D: NA
V: TRBV28
size: NA
J: TRBJ2-1
DNA: TGTGCCAGCTATTACCACAAGGGTGAGCAGTTCTTC
CDR3: CASYYHKGEQFF

D: NA
V: TRBV7-2
size: NA
J: TRBJ2-5
DNA: TGTGCCAGCACCCAGCGGCTAGCCGGGGAGACCCAGTACTTC
CDR3: CASTQRLAGETQYF

D: NA
V: TRBV3-1
size: NA
J: TRBJ2-7
DNA: TGTGCCAGCAGACATACAGCCCTCGGCTCCTACGAGCAGTACTTC
CDR3: CASRHTALGSYEQYF

D: TRBD2
V: TRBV20-1
size: few
J: TRBJ2-2
DNA: TGCAGTGCTAGAGATGGGGGGGGTAGACCGAACACCGGGGAGCTGTTTTTT
CDR3: CSARDGGGRPNTGELFF